Presented here are 15 T cell receptor beta chains from one specimen sequenced in a study of Ad26.COV2.S vaccination and SARS-CoV-2 variants. Produced via immunoSEQ multiplex PCR; TCRdb's table is partial and in-frame only. Of some 390,000 clones listed, around nine tenths are singletons. Treatment defined: about 20 received Ad26.COV2.S at low or high dose, single or two shots; about 5 received placebo; per-sample allocation not given. Specimens were obtained on day 63 following the first vaccine or placebo injection. The material sequenced was peripheral blood, taken in a trial of Ad26.COV2.S vaccine versus placebo. These receptors all come from a person between 18 and 65 years old who received the Ad26.COV2.S COVID-19 vaccine or a placebo.

The DNA for the CDR3 is TGCGCCAGCAGCCAACCCACAGCAGCGAACACCGGGGAGCTGTTTTTT. It codes for CASSQPTAANTGELFF. V usage is TRBV4-1 and J usage is TRBJ2-2, with D hard to call. The germline gives CDR1 MGHRA, CDR2 YSYEKL. The CDR3 runs to 16 residues. The V end was cut by 2 bases, the J end by 0 bases, with 10 bases between.

The chain carries TRBV10-3 and TRBJ1-4; D is unresolved. CDR1 and CDR2 (germline): ENHRY, SYGVKD. The CDR3 contains 14 residues. Trimming cost V 0 bases and J 7 bases, with 9 bases left between them. Here the CDR3 reads CAISESPLGEKLFF. The CDR3 DNA reads TGTGCCATCAGTGAGTCACCCCTGGGTGAAAAACTGTTTTTT.

The chain couples TRBV11-3 to TRBJ1-2; D is perhaps TRBD1 (5 bases). V was pared by 4 bases and J by 6 bases, with 9 bases between. There are 12 residues in the CDR3. The V gene's germline CDR1 is SGHNT and CDR2 YENEEA. The CDR3 DNA reads TGTGCCAGCAGCTGCAGGGATAATGGCTACACCTTC. It translates to CASSCRDNGYTF. Drawing the rest from reference TRBV11-3 and TRBJ1-2, the complete variable domain is EAGVVQSPRYKIIEKKQPVAFWCNPISGHNTLYWYLQNLGQGPELLIRYENEEAVDDSQLPKDRFSAERLKGVDSTLKIQPAELGDSAVYLCASSCRDNGYTFGSGTRLTVV.

The chain links TRBV19 to TRBJ1-5; TRBD1 agrees at 8 bases. The V gene's germline CDR1 is LNHDA and CDR2 SQIVND (reference sequence). This CDR3 is built from 17 residues. V lost 4 bases and J lost 0; bases outside the gene matches: 8. CDR3 nucleotides: TGTGCCAGTAGTACGGTAGGACAGGGCGATAGCAATCAGCCCCAGCATTTT. This codes for CASSTVGQGDSNQPQHF. The full variable domain, its missing parts supplied by reference TRBV19 and TRBJ1-5, is DGGITQSPKYLFRKEGQNVTLSCEQNLNHDAMYWYRQDPGQGLRLIYYSQIVNDFQKGDIAEGYSVSREKKESFPLTVTSAQKNPTAFYLCASSTVGQGDSNQPQHFGDGTRLSIL.

The DNA of the CDR3 is TGTGCCATCAGAGGTGGGACAGGGGGTTCGAACACCGGGGAGCTGTTTTTT. Translating it yields CAIRGGTGGSNTGELFF. V is TRBV10-3 and J is TRBJ2-2, with 11 bases aligning to TRBD1. Per germline, CDR1 ENHRY and CDR2 SYGVKD. The CDR3 has 17 amino acids. V was pared by 6 bases and J by 0 bases, with 6 bases of the junction left unmatched.

Only one count was recorded for this clone. This chain uses TRBV28 with TRBJ1-6, with no clear D. CDR3 length: 15 amino acids. Germline V gene lookup returns CDR1 MDHEN and CDR2 SYDVKM. V was cut by 4 bases and J by 0 bases, with 7 bases left in between. For the CDR3, the DNA is TGTGCCAGCAGTTCCGAGAGCTCCTATAATTCACCCCTCCACTTT. This translates into CASSSESSYNSPLHF.

This clone was picked up a small number of times. The gene calls are TRBV5-1 and TRBJ1-6; D not resolved. Germline V gene sequence: CDR1 SGHRS, CDR2 YFSETQ. The CDR3 consists of 15 residues. Between the trimmed V and J ends, which lost 0 bases and 8 bases, there was a span of 12 bases. The CDR3 region is CASSLALLRDSPLHF. The CDR3 DNA reads TGCGCCAGCAGCTTGGCTCTCCTGAGGGATTCACCCCTCCACTTT. The full variable domain, with the rest looked up from reference TRBV5-1 and TRBJ1-6, is KAGVTQTPRYLIKTRGQQVTLSCSPISGHRSVSWYQQTPGQGLQFLFEYFSETQRNKGNFPGRFSGRQFSNSRSEMNVSTLELGDSALYLCASSLALLRDSPLHFGNGTRLTVT.

V usage is TRBV11-1 and J usage is TRBJ2-3, with 11 bases that match TRBD2. Germline CDR1 is SGHAT and CDR2 is FQDESV (reference sequence). Germline trimming cut 6 bases from V and 3 bases from J; bases unmatched to any gene: 5. The CDR3 has 15 amino acids. The CDR3 nucleotides are TGTGCCAGCAGACCCGGGACTAGCGGAACAGATACGCAGTATTTT. It translates to CASRPGTSGTDTQYF.

The rearrangement joins TRBV24-1 to TRBJ1-5; no reliable D call. V was trimmed by 2 bases and J by 4 bases, leaving 8 bases between them. CDR3 length equals 14 residues. Germline loops: CDR1 KGHDR, CDR2 SFDVKD. CDR3 amino acids: CATSDSRTNQPQHF. The CDR3, as DNA: TGTGCCACCAGTGATTCCAGGACTAATCAGCCCCAGCATTTT.

The chain employs TRBV6-1 and TRBJ1-4, with D unresolved. Trimming took 2 bases from V and 14 from J, leaving 12 bases between them. This CDR3 spans 12 amino acids. The V gene's germline CDR1 is MNHNS and CDR2 SASEGT. The CDR3 here is CASSERTPRLFF. The CDR3 DNA reads as TGTGCCAGCAGTGAACGGACCCCGAGGCTGTTTTTT.

The chain links TRBV7-2 to TRBJ2-3; unclear D gene. Deletions cut 2 bases from V and 5 bases from J, with 5 bases between. The CDR3 sequence is 12 residues long. Per the germline V gene, CDR1 is SGHTA and CDR2 is FQGNSA. For the CDR3, the DNA is TGTGCCAGCAGCTTAATAGTAGATACGCAGTATTTT. It is translated as CASSLIVDTQYF. Looking up the rest from reference TRBV7-2 and TRBJ2-3 gives the full variable domain: GAGVSQSPSNKVTEKGKDVELRCDPISGHTALYWYRQSLGQGLEFLIYFQGNSAPDKSGLPSDRFSAERTGGSVSTLTIQRTQQEDSAVYLCASSLIVDTQYFGPGTRLTVL.

The chain is built from TRBV7-9 and TRBJ1-2, with 9 bases identical to TRBD1. The V segment lost 5 bases and the J segment 3 bases; nucleotides outside the gene matches: 13. Germline lookup yields CDR1 SEHNR and CDR2 FQNEAQ (reference sequence). CDR3 length: 17 amino acids. The CDR3 DNA reads TGTGCCAGCAGCGCGGCCGGACAGGGGCATACCTACTATGGCTACACCTTC. Amino acids: CASSAAGQGHTYYGYTF.

This chain links TRBV29-1 with TRBJ2-1, with TRBD2 matching 7 bases. Trimming cost V 3 bases and J 4 bases; bases outside gene matches: 6. Germline lookup yields CDR1 SQVTM and CDR2 ANQGSEA. This CDR3 has 14 amino acids. This chain's CDR3 is CSVDASGIYNEQFF. DNA of the CDR3: TGCAGCGTTGATGCTAGCGGAATATACAATGAGCAGTTCTTC.

V usage is TRBV11-3 and J usage is TRBJ1-2; TRBD1 matches 8 bases. The germline V gene encodes CDR1 SGHNT and CDR2 YENEEA. The CDR3 covers 13 residues. Unmatched junction bases numbered 2, after V lost 0 bases and J lost 8 bases. The CDR3 sequence: CASSLDRGQGYTF. CDR3 nucleotides: TGTGCCAGCAGCTTAGACAGGGGGCAAGGCTACACCTTC.

The chain links TRBV7-2 to TRBJ1-1; D is unclear. Trimming removed 0 bases from V and 6 bases from J, with 11 bases in between. The CDR3 is 14 residues long. Germline values: CDR1 SGHTA, CDR2 FQGNSA. The CDR3 here is CASSLAPPRPEAFF. The CDR3 region has the DNA TGTGCCAGCAGCTTAGCCCCGCCCCGACCTGAAGCTTTCTTT.